Each of the 26 T cell receptor beta chains below was sequenced from the same sample in a study of blood T cell repertoires in COVID-19. The repertoire was sequenced with immunoSEQ multiplex PCR; TCRdb's copy has only in-frame clones and lacks some. Among roughly 42,000 clones listed, roughly nine tenths were seen once. Sample: peripheral blood. These receptors were obtained from a human donor in a cohort sampled during active COVID-19.

The chain carries TRBV6-5 and TRBJ2-7; TRBD1 aligns across 12 bases. The CDR3 is 13 residues long. V trimming: 8 bases; J trimming: 6 bases; junction bases outside the gene matches: 5. Per germline, CDR1 MNHEY and CDR2 SVGAGI. CDR3 DNA: TGTGCCAGCCACCGGGACAGGGGGCGCGAGCAGTACTTC. It codes for CASHRDRGREQYF.

This chain joins TRBV2 and TRBJ2-5; D gene unclear. The CDR3 is 11 residues long. With 5 bases removed from V and 9 bases from J, the gap between germline ends came to 10 bases. Germline V lookup: CDR1 SNHLY, CDR2 FYNNEI. The CDR3 loop is CASSPSLAQYF. The CDR3 bases are TGTGCCAGCAGTCCCAGTCTAGCCCAGTACTTC.

The V call is TRBV19, the J call TRBJ2-7, with D hard to call. The CDR3 totals 13 residues. V dropped 5 bases and J dropped 2 bases, with 10 bases sitting between them. Germline V gives CDR1 LNHDA, CDR2 SQIVND (reference sequence). CDR3 nucleotides: TGTGCCAGTAGTCTAGGGCCCGCCTACGAGCAGTACTTC. It specifies CASSLGPAYEQYF.

This rearrangement joins TRBV7-9 to TRBJ2-5; 11 bases align to TRBD1. This CDR3 is built from 16 residues. With 4 bases clipped from V and 4 bases from J, the junction kept 8 bases outside the gene matches. Germline CDR1 and CDR2: SEHNR and FQNEAQ (reference sequence). CDR3 residues: CASSYPGTGGGETQYF. The CDR3 DNA reads as TGTGCCAGCAGCTACCCCGGGACAGGGGGGGGAGAGACCCAGTACTTC.

V is TRBV29-1 and J is TRBJ2-7; D is possibly TRBD1 (6 bases). The CDR3 runs to 16 residues. Germline loops: CDR1 SQVTM, CDR2 ANQGSEA. Between the trimmed V and J ends, which lost 3 bases and 5 bases, there was a span of 23 bases. CDR3 region: CSVEAAEGQGRDEQYF. The DNA for the CDR3 is TGCAGCGTTGAGGCAGCGGAAGGGCAGGGGCGCGACGAGCAGTACTTC.

The chain joins TRBV2 to TRBJ2-1; TRBD2 agrees at 13 bases. With 6 bases clipped from V and 2 bases from J, the junction kept 4 bases outside the gene matches. Germline V gene sequence: CDR1 SNHLY, CDR2 FYNNEI. The CDR3 spans 16 residues. The CDR3 region is CASSGTSGVTYNEQFF. DNA for the CDR3: TGTGCCAGCAGCGGGACTAGCGGGGTCACCTACAATGAGCAGTTCTTC.

The gene calls are TRBV24-1 and TRBJ1-5; D is unclear. Germline CDR1 reads KGHDR; CDR2 reads SFDVKD. CDR3 length: 16 residues. The V end was cut by 9 bases, the J end by 2 bases, with 19 bases between. The CDR3 DNA is TGTGCCACCCCGGGATTAATATCCCGTGGCAATCAGCCCCAGCATTTT. This codes for CATPGLISRGNQPQHF.

This chain connects TRBV30 to TRBJ1-2; TRBD1 might be the D (6 bases). Germline V gene lookup returns CDR1 GTSNPN and CDR2 SVGIG (reference sequence). This CDR3 is built from 14 residues. V was trimmed by 5 bases and J by 4 bases, leaving 17 bases between them. The CDR3 protein is CAWRQQGFSYGYTF. CDR3 DNA sequence: TGTGCCTGGCGCCAACAGGGATTCAGCTATGGCTACACCTTC.

By share, this clone ranks as medium-sized (0.01 to 0.1%). This chain links TRBV4-1 with TRBJ2-3, with 13 nucleotides matching TRBD2. The CDR3 is made up of 16 amino acids. CDR1 and CDR2 (germline): MGHRA, YSYEKL. The V gene end was trimmed by 2 bases and the J gene end by 6 bases; junction bases not matched to a gene: 5. CDR3 region: CASSQTRLAGGDTQYF. CDR3 nucleotide sequence: TGCGCCAGCAGCCAAACAAGACTAGCGGGGGGCGATACGCAGTATTTT.

The chain employs TRBV7-2 and TRBJ1-4; D is unresolved. Looked up from germline, CDR1 is SGHTA and CDR2 is FQGNSA. V shed 5 bases and J shed 8 bases, with 18 bases lying between them. The CDR3 contains 15 residues. In DNA, the CDR3 is TGTGCCAGCAGCGATACCGGCCGGGCGGGGGAAAAACTGTTTTTT. It is translated as CASSDTGRAGEKLFF.

V and J are TRBV11-2 and TRBJ2-3; weak D call: TRBD2 (5 bases). V shed 5 bases and J shed 5 bases, with 17 bases lying between them. The CDR3 runs 15 residues. From germline, CDR1 is SGHAT and CDR2 FQNNGV. CDR3 DNA sequence: TGTGCCAGCAGCATCAACCCCTCCGAGGGAGATACGCAGTATTTT. Encoded protein: CASSINPSEGDTQYF. The complete variable domain, with remaining parts taken from reference TRBV11-2 and TRBJ2-3, reads EAGVAQSPRYKIIEKRQSVAFWCNPISGHATLYWYQQILGQGPKLLIQFQNNGVVDDSQLPKDRFSAERLKGVDSTLKIQPAKLEDSAVYLCASSINPSEGDTQYFGPGTRLTVL.

The CDR3 bases are TGCGCCAGCAGCCAAGGAAACCCTGGACAGGCGGGAGATACGCAGTATTTT. Its protein product is CASSQGNPGQAGDTQYF. The V call is TRBV4-3, the J call TRBJ2-3; 7 bases match TRBD1. J gave up 5 bases and V 1 base, and 12 bases lay outside the gene matches. The germline V gene has CDR1 LGHNA and CDR2 YSLEER. The CDR3 runs to 17 residues.

This chain joins TRBV5-6 and TRBJ2-7; D remains ambiguous. The CDR3 totals 14 residues. V dropped 0 bases and J dropped 7 bases, with 14 bases sitting between them. Germline CDR1 and CDR2: SGHDT and YYEEEE. The CDR3 nucleotides are TGTGCCAGCAGCTTGGCCGGCAGTCTGAGGGAGCAGTACTTC. Its protein is CASSLAGSLREQYF.

This rearrangement joins TRBV5-1 to TRBJ2-5; 8 nucleotides align to TRBD1. The CDR3 sequence is 15 residues long. J was trimmed by 4 bases and V by 0 bases; bases with no gene match: 5. The germline V gene has CDR1 SGHRS and CDR2 YFSETQ. CDR3 sequence: CASSLGTGGRETQYF. Here the CDR3 DNA reads TGCGCCAGCAGCTTGGGAACAGGGGGACGAGAGACCCAGTACTTC.

This chain connects TRBV27 to TRBJ1-3, with D hard to call. CDR1 MNHEY and CDR2 SMNVEV come from the germline V gene (reference sequence). The CDR3 extends over 12 amino acids. Trimming took off 8 bases at V and 4 bases at J, with 9 bases between the two ends. The CDR3: CASGRWGNTIYF. DNA for the CDR3: TGTGCCAGCGGGCGTTGGGGAAACACCATATATTTT.

The chain joins TRBV19 to TRBJ2-5; unclear D gene. Germline CDR1 is LNHDA and CDR2 is SQIVND (reference sequence). V lost 6 bases and J lost 2, with 10 bases in between. The CDR3 contains 13 residues. The CDR3 DNA reads as TGTGCCAGTAGCGGCAGGCTTCAAGAGACCCAGTACTTC. It codes for CASSGRLQETQYF.

This chain joins TRBV7-8 and TRBJ2-3; D is perhaps TRBD2 (5 bases). Germline V CDR1 and CDR2: SGHVS, FQNEAQ. The CDR3 has 17 residues. Between the trimmed V and J ends, which lost 5 bases and 0 bases, there was a span of 18 bases. CDR3 amino acids: CASSAPYGGRSTDTQYF. The CDR3, as DNA: TGTGCCAGCAGCGCCCCTTACGGAGGTCGGAGCACAGATACGCAGTATTTT.

CDR3 bases: TGTGCCAGCAGCGCCGCCGGGACTCACTATGGCTACACCTTC. Its translation: CASSAAGTHYGYTF. The V gene is TRBV7-8, the J gene TRBJ1-2; TRBD1 is a possible D gene (5 bases). With 5 bases removed from V and 3 bases from J, the gap between germline ends came to 13 bases. Germline values: CDR1 SGHVS, CDR2 FQNEAQ. CDR3 length: 14 amino acids.

The CDR3 sequence is CASSVGGQNTEAFF. CDR3 DNA sequence: TGTGCCAGCAGCGTAGGAGGACAGAACACTGAAGCTTTCTTT. This rearrangement joins TRBV9 to TRBJ1-1, with D possibly TRBD1 on 5 matching bases. Germline V gives CDR1 SGDLS, CDR2 YYNGEE. V shed 0 bases and J shed 1 base, with 7 bases lying between them. CDR3 length: 14 amino acids.

J is TRBJ1-2 and V is TRBV12-3 or TRBV12-4, with 10 bases lining up with TRBD1. J was trimmed by 7 bases and V by 6 bases; bases with no gene match: 5. The length of the CDR3 is 13 residues. The CDR3 region has the DNA TGTGCCAGCAGCCGGGGACAGGGGATTGGCTACACCTTC. This translates into CASSRGQGIGYTF.

The DNA for the CDR3 is TGTGCCAGCTTGGGACTGCCCTACAATGAGCAGTTCTTC. Translation: CASLGLPYNEQFF. J is TRBJ2-1 and V is TRBV7-8, with TRBD2 as a possible D gene (6 bases). This CDR3 is built from 13 residues. Trimming pared 8 bases from V and 2 bases from J, leaving 10 bases between. Germline V gives CDR1 SGHVS, CDR2 FQNEAQ.

This chain links TRBV18 with TRBJ2-7; TRBD1 matches at 7 bases. The CDR3 extends over 15 amino acids. The trim removed 3 bases at V and 4 bases at J, leaving 9 bases unmatched. CDR1 and CDR2 from the germline V gene are KGHSH and LQKENI. This CDR3 is CASSPTGLRGYEQYF. DNA of the CDR3: TGTGCCAGCTCACCGACAGGGTTAAGGGGTTACGAGCAGTACTTC.

The chain links TRBV4-1 to TRBJ2-3, with D hard to call. V lost 3 bases and J 2 bases, leaving 9 bases between the germline ends. Looked up from germline, CDR1 is MGHRA and CDR2 is YSYEKL. The CDR3 spans 14 residues. The CDR3 spells CASSQTSSTDTQYF. In DNA, the CDR3 is TGCGCCAGCAGCCAGACTTCGTCCACAGATACGCAGTATTTT.

The chain employs TRBV19 and TRBJ1-5; 8 positions match TRBD1. From germline, CDR1 is LNHDA and CDR2 SQIVND (reference sequence). This CDR3 is 14 amino acids long. V was clipped by 6 bases and J by 4 bases; unmatched bases: 5. The CDR3 region has the DNA TGTGCCAGTAGCTGGACAGGGAAGAATCAGCCCCAGCATTTT. Its protein product is CASSWTGKNQPQHF.

DNA of the CDR3: TGTGCCAGCAAGGAGGGGATTACCTACGAGCAGTACTTC. Protein: CASKEGITYEQYF. The chain recombines TRBV9 with TRBJ2-7; TRBD2 is a possible D gene (6 bases). The CDR3 loop spans 13 amino acids. Trimming took off 6 bases at V and 2 bases at J, with 12 bases between the two ends. Germline V gene lookup returns CDR1 SGDLS and CDR2 YYNGEE. The full variable domain, in which reference TRBV9 and TRBJ2-7 provide the parts outside the CDR3, is DSGVTQTPKHLITATGQRVTLRCSPRSGDLSVYWYQQSLDQGLQFLIQYYNGEERAKGNILERFSAQQFPDLHSELNLSSLELGDSALYFCASKEGITYEQYFGPGTRLTVT.

This clone has only a few counts. This rearrangement joins TRBV5-1 to TRBJ1-1; weak D call: TRBD1 (6 bases). The CDR3 runs 15 residues. The ends were cut back, 4 bases at V and 5 bases at J, with 18 bases in the middle. CDR1 and CDR2 (germline): SGHRS, YFSETQ. CDR3 amino acids: CASSILQGSGTEAFF. The CDR3 DNA is TGCGCCAGCAGCATACTACAGGGCTCCGGGACTGAAGCTTTCTTT. Combining the CDR3 with reference TRBV5-1 and TRBJ1-1 gives the whole variable domain KAGVTQTPRYLIKTRGQQVTLSCSPISGHRSVSWYQQTPGQGLQFLFEYFSETQRNKGNFPGRFSGRQFSNSRSEMNVSTLELGDSALYLCASSILQGSGTEAFFGQGTRLTVV.